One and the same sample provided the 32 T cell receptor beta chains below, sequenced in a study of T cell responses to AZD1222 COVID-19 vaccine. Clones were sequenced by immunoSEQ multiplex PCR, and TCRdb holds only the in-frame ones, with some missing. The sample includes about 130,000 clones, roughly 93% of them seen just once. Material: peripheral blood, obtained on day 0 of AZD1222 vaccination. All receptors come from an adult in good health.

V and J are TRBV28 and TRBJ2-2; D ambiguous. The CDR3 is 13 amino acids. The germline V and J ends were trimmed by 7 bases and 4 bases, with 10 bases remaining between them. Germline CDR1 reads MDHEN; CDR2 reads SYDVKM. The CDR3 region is CASTPRFTGELFF. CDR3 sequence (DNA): TGTGCCAGCACCCCAAGATTCACCGGGGAGCTGTTTTTT.

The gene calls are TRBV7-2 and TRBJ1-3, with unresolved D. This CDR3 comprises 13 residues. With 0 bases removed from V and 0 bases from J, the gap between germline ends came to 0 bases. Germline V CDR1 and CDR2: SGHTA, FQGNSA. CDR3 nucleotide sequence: TGTGCCAGCAGCTTAGCCTCTGGAAACACCATATATTTT. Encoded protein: CASSLASGNTIYF. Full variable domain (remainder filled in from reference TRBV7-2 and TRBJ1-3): GAGVSQSPSNKVTEKGKDVELRCDPISGHTALYWYRQSLGQGLEFLIYFQGNSAPDKSGLPSDRFSAERTGGSVSTLTIQRTQQEDSAVYLCASSLASGNTIYFGEGSWLTVV.

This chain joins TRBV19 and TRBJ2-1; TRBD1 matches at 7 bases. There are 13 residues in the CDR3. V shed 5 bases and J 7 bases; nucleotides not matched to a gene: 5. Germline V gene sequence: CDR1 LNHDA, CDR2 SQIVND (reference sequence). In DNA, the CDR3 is TGTGCCAGTAGTCCTCAACAGGGGAATGAGCAGTTCTTC. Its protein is CASSPQQGNEQFF.

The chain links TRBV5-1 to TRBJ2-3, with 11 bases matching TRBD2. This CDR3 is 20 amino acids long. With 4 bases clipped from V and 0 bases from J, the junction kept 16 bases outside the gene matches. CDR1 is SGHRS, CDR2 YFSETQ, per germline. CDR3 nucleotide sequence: TGCGCCAGCAGCCAAACTTTAGCGGGAGGGCCTTGGAGAAGCACAGATACGCAGTATTTT. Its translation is CASSQTLAGGPWRSTDTQYF.

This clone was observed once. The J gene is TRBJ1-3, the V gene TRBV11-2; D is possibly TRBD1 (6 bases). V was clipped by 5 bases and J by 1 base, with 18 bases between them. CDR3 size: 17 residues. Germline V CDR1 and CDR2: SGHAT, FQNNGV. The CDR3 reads CASSRLGARRSGNTIYF. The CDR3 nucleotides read TGTGCCAGCAGCCGTTTGGGGGCGCGCAGGTCTGGAAACACCATATATTTT.

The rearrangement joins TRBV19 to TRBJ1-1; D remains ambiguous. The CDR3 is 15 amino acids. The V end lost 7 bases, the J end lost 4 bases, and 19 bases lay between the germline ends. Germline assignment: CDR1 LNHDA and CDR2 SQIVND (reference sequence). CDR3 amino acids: CASTGSPIFSTEAFF. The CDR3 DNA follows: TGTGCCAGTACGGGGTCCCCAATATTTAGCACTGAAGCTTTCTTT.

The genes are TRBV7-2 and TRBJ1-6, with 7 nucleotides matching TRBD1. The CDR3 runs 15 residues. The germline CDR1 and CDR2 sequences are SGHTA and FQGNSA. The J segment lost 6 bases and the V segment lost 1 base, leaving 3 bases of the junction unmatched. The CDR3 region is CASSLGYRGNSPLHF. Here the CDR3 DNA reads TGTGCCAGCAGCTTAGGATACAGGGGTAATTCACCCCTCCACTTT.

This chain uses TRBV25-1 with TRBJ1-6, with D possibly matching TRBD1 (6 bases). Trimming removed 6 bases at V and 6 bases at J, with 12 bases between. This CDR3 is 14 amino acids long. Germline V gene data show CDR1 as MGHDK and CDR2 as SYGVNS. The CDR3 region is CASRARTVNSPLHF. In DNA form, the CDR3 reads TGTGCCAGCAGGGCCCGGACAGTTAATTCACCCCTCCACTTT. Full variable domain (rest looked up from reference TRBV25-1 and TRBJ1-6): EADIYQTPRYLVIGTGKKITLECSQTMGHDKMYWYQQDPGMELHLIHYSYGVNSTEKGDLSSESTVSRIRTEHFPLTLESARPSHTSQYLCASRARTVNSPLHFGNGTRLTVT.

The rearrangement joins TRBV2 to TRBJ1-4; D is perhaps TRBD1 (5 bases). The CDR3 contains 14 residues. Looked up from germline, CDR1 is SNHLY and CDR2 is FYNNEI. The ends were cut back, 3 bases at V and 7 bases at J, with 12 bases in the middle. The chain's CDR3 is CASSDLQAGEKLFF. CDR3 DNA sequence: TGTGCCAGCAGTGACCTACAGGCCGGTGAAAAACTGTTTTTT.

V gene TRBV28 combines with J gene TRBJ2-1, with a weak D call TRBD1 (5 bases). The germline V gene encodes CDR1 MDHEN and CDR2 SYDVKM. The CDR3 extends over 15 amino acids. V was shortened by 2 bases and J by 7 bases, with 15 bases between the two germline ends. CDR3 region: CASSLNKGNWNEQFF. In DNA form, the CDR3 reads TGTGCCAGCAGTTTAAATAAGGGGAATTGGAATGAGCAGTTCTTC.

Here the CDR3 reads CASSSTREYLRREQYF. The CDR3 coding sequence is TGTGCCAGCAGTAGCACACGGGAGTACCTCCGTCGCGAGCAGTACTTC. This sequence joins TRBV28 and TRBJ2-7; D perhaps matches TRBD2 (6 bases). Germline CDR1 MDHEN, CDR2 SYDVKM. Trimming shortened V by 5 bases and J by 6 bases, and 23 bases separated the two germline ends. There are 16 residues in the CDR3.

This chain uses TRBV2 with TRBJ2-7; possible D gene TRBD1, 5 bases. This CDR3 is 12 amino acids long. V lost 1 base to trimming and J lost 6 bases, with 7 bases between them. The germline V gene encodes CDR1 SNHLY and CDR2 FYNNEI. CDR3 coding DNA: TGTGCCAGCAGTGAAGAAGGGGTCGAGCAGTACTTC. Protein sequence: CASSEEGVEQYF.

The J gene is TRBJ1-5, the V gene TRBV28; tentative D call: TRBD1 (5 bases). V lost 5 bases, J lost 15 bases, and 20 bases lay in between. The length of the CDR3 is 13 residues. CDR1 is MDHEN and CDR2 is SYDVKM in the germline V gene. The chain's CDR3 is CASSVTGTSLAHF. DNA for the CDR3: TGTGCCAGCAGTGTTACCGGGACCTCTTTGGCGCATTTT.

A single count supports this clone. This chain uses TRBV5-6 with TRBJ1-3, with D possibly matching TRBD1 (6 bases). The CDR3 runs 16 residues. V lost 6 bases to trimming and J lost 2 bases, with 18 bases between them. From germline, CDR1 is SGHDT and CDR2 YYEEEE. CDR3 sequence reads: CASNPFGGRAGNTIYF. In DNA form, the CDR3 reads TGTGCCAGCAACCCATTTGGGGGCAGGGCTGGAAACACCATATATTTT.

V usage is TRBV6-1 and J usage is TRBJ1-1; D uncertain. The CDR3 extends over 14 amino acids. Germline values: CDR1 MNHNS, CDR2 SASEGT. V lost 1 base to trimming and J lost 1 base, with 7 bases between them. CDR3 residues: CASSEVVSNTEAFF. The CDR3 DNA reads TGTGCCAGCAGTGAAGTGGTATCGAACACTGAAGCTTTCTTT.

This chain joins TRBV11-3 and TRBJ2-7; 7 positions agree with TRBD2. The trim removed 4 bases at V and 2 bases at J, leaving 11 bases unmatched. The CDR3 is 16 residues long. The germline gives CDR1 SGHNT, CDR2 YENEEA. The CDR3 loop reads CASSSPVMRETYEQYF. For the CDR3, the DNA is TGTGCCAGCAGCTCCCCGGTTATGCGGGAGACCTACGAGCAGTACTTC.

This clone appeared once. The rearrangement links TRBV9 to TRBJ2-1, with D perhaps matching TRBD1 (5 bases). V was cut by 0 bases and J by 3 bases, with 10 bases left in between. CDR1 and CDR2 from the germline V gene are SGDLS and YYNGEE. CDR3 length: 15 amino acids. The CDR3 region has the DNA TGTGCCAGCAGCGTAGTTGGGGCCGACTACAATGAGCAGTTCTTC. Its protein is CASSVVGADYNEQFF.

CDR3 amino acids: CASSSGTSGTYEQYF. The CDR3 DNA is TGTGCCAGCAGCAGCGGGACTAGCGGAACCTACGAGCAGTACTTC. The chain uses TRBV5-5 and TRBJ2-7; 11 positions agree with TRBD2. The CDR3 covers 15 residues. V dropped 4 bases and J dropped 2; count of bases not matched to a gene: 5. CDR1 is SGHKS, CDR2 YYEKEE, per germline (reference sequence).

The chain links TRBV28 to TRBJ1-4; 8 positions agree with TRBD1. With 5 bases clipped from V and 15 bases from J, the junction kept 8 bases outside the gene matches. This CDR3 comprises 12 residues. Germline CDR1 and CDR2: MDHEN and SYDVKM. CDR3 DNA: TGTGCCAGCAGTCTCCCGACAGGGGACTTGTTTTTT. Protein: CASSLPTGDLFF.

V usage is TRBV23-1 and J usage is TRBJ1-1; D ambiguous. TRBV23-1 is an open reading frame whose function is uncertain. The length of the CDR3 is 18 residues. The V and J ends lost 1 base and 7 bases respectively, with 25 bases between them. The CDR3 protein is CASSQFVGRLSSHIEAFF. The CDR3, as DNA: TGCGCCAGCAGTCAATTCGTAGGCAGGCTTTCCTCTCACATTGAAGCTTTCTTT.

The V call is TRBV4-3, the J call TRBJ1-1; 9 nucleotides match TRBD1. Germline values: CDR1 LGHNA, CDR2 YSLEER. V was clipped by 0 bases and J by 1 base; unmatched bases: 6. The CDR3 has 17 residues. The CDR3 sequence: CASSQDATGGRNTEAFF. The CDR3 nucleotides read TGCGCCAGCAGCCAAGATGCAACAGGGGGCAGGAACACTGAAGCTTTCTTT.

CDR3 nucleotides: TGTGCCAGCAGCTCGCCGGGTAGGGGTCGAAGCTCCTATAATTCACCCCTCCACTTT. It encodes CASSSPGRGRSSYNSPLHF. The V call is TRBV7-8, the J call TRBJ1-6; possible D gene TRBD1, 5 bases. V lost 4 bases and J 0 bases, leaving 19 bases between the germline ends. Germline values: CDR1 SGHVS, CDR2 FQNEAQ. The CDR3 runs to 19 residues. Looking up the rest from reference TRBV7-8 and TRBJ1-6 gives the full variable domain: GAGVSQSPRYKVAKRGQDVALRCDPISGHVSLFWYQQALGQGPEFLTYFQNEAQLDKSGLPSDRFFAERPEGSVSTLKIQRTQQEDSAVYLCASSSPGRGRSSYNSPLHFGNGTRLTVT.

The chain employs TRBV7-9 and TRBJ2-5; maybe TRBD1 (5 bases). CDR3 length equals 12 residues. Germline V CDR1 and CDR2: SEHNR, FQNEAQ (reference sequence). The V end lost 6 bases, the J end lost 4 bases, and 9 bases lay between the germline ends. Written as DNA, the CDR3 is TGTGCCAGCAGAGGGGTTCGAGAGACCCAGTACTTC. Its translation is CASRGVRETQYF.

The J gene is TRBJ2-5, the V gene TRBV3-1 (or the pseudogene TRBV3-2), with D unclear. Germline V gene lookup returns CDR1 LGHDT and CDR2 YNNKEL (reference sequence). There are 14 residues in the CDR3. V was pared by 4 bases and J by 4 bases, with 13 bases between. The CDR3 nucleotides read TGTGCCAGCAGCCGAACCCGCGTTGGAGAGACCCAGTACTTC. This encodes CASSRTRVGETQYF.

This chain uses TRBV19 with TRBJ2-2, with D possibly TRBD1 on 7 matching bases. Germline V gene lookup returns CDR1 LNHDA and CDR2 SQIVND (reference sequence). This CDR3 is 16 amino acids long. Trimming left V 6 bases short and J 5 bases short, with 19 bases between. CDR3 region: CASSLLTGRPTGELFF. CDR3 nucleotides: TGTGCCAGTAGCCTTCTGACAGGGAGGCCGACCGGGGAGCTGTTTTTT.

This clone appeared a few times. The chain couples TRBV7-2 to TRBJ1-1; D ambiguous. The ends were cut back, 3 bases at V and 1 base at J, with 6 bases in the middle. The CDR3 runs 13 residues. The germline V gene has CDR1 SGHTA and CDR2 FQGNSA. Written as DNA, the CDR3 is TGTGCCAGCAGCTTCGCAGGGAACACTGAAGCTTTCTTT. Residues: CASSFAGNTEAFF.

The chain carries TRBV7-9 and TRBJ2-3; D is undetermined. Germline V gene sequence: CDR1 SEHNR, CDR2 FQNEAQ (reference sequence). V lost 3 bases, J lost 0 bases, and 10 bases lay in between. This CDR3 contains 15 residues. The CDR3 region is CASSFGGPSTDTQYF. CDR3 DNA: TGTGCCAGCAGCTTTGGCGGTCCTAGCACAGATACGCAGTATTTT.

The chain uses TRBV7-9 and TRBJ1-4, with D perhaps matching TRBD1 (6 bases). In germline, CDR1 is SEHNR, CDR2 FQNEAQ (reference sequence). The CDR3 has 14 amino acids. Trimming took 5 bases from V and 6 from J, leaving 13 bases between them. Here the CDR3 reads CASSRNGGDEKLFF. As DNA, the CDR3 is TGTGCCAGCAGCCGAAATGGGGGCGATGAAAAACTGTTTTTT. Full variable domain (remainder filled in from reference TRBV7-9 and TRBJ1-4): DTGVSQNPRHKITKRGQNVTFRCDPISEHNRLYWYRQTLGQGPEFLTYFQNEAQLEKSRLLSDRFSAERPKGSFSTLEIQRTEQGDSAMYLCASSRNGGDEKLFFGSGTQLSVL.

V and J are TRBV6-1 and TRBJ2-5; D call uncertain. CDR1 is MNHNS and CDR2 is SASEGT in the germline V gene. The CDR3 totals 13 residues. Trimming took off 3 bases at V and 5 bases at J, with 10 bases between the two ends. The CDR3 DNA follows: TGTGCCAGCAGTGAGGAGCTGGGGGAGACCCAGTACTTC. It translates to CASSEELGETQYF.

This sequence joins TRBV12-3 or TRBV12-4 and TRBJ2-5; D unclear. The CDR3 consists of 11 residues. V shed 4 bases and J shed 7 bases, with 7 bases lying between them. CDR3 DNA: TGTGCCAGCAGTTCCACCGGGACCCAGTACTTC. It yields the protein CASSSTGTQYF.

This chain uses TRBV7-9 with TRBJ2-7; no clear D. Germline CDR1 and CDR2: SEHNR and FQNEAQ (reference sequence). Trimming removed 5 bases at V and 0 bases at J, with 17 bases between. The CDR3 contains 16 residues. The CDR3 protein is CASSLPRSGSSYEQYF. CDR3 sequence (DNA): TGTGCCAGCAGCCTCCCGCGGTCTGGTAGCTCCTACGAGCAGTACTTC.

In DNA form, the CDR3 reads TGTGCCAGCAGCTCCGGGATGAACACCGGGGAGCTGTTTTTT. Amino acid sequence: CASSSGMNTGELFF. The rearrangement links TRBV5-5 to TRBJ2-2; maybe TRBD2 (5 bases). The germline CDR1 and CDR2 sequences are SGHKS and YYEKEE (reference sequence). Trimming cost V 3 bases and J 1 base, with 7 bases left between them. This CDR3 comprises 14 residues.